Here is one TCR beta chain with its context. Its antigen is currently not known. This sample stems from a study of cytomegalovirus exposure and HLA in healthy donors (dated by TCRdb to 2016 to 2017). For the study in its entirety: In an earlier analysis of roughly 500 of the donors, roughly 300 Gb of sequence data and 117 million unique TCR beta sequences from 180 million or so T cells were reported. An early release covering roughly 580 HLA-typed donors comprised 250 to 350 gigabases of sequencing data and some 79 million unique TCR sequences. Among the roughly 400 genotyped donors, more than 70% belonged to the genetic ancestry cluster associated with self-reported Caucasian donors. The study aimed to test whether signatures of past pathogen exposure could be identified by cataloging public T cell receptors. Using immunosequencing, the study profiled T cell repertoires from about 610 subjects and related those repertoires to cytomegalovirus serostatus. Along with the roughly 670-subject first cohort, a separate validation cohort of more than 90 different subjects was used. To predict cytomegalovirus infection status, the study combined high-throughput TCR immunosequencing, statistical association of individual TCRs with disease status, and machine learning. A later analysis re-examined previously published TCR beta repertoires from about 670 donors and added high-resolution HLA genotyping to investigate patterns of TCR occurrence. The later analysis used no new phenotypic data to find candidate immune exposures, relying instead on TCR beta sequences and their occurrence across donors. An earlier analysis of around 580 of the donors used high-throughput TCR beta sequencing to judge whether each TCR beta V gene segment behaved as functional or pseudogenic. Donor age, sex, ethnicity and CMV serostatus were compiled together with the repertoire data. A later genetic analysis used genome-wide SNP genotypes for about 60% of the roughly 700 donors, treating that subset as a discovery cohort. All discovery cohort repertoires had been generated using a single sequencing platform. HLA typing included class I and class II loci at four-digit resolution. The number of donors typed differed by locus, with about 629-630 for A, B, C, DRB1 and DQB1, about 500 for DQA1, over 600 for DPA1, and approximately 470 for DPB1. About five DR-DQ haplotypes were treated as single units for association and clustering because of strong linkage in the cohort. Among under 450 genotyped donors of the cohort, an average of approximately 250,000 unique TCR beta nucleotide sequences were sequenced per donor, roughly 20% of them non-productive. Broad study findings and their caveats: A later analysis found that HLA-associated TCR beta chains were more clonally expanded and had lower generation probabilities than equally common non-associated chains. Sequencing depth was assumed to be roughly uniform across donors in the presence/absence analyses, though that assumption may not hold. HLA typing was unavailable for some donors at each locus, so association tests used only the typed subset. A few of the identified cytomegalovirus-associated TCR beta chains were confirmed in vitro to be specific for cytomegalovirus antigens. Linkage disequilibrium might explain the correlated functional status among segregating V segments, but an unknown experimental factor could not be ruled out. According to a later analysis, parvovirus B19, influenza, CMV and Epstein-Barr virus appeared linked to several top co-occurrence clusters. A total of fewer than 200 TCR beta chains were listed by the study as associated with cytomegalovirus. At a false discovery rate of 0.05, a later analysis linked fewer than 20,000 TCR beta sequences to specific HLA alleles. This cohort had only TCR beta chains sequenced, and the lack of alpha or paired-chain data limited which features could be detected. Compared with the roughly 670-donor mean, donors in an Asian-associated ancestry cluster had fewer N-insertions in productive TCRs, according to a later genetic analysis. A cluster of highly shared sequence variants was judged likely to represent a technical artifact of the sequencing pipeline. A later analysis found that most CMV-associated TCR beta chains appeared HLA-restricted, with HLA associations seemingly driven largely by CMV exposure. Most TCR sequences were seen in very few donors, while some public TCRs were found in many individuals. The earlier analysis of approximately 590 of the donors excluded some 15 rarely observed V segments, including chromosome 9 orphons, because counts were too low. The authors suggested that the approach could potentially be generalized to other disease states and immunological phenotypes. Broadly in line with IMGT annotations, most TCR beta V segments showed up in productive rearrangements about 87% or about 30% of the time in an earlier analysis of several hundred of the donors. The classifier was reported to diagnose cytomegalovirus status with high specificity and sensitivity in both the original cohort and the validation cohort. A later genetic analysis associated a missense DCLRE1C variant with V-gene and J-gene trimming of TCR beta chains, and an independent cohort replicated the association. A further reported finding was that TCR beta sequences accurately predicted the HLA-A and HLA-B alleles for most subjects in the first cohort. A later analysis found that TCR association rates varied across HLA loci, with DRB1 alleles showing the most associated TCRs and HLA-C alleles the fewest. When HLA alleles, especially DR and DQ, strongly co-occurred, attributing TCR associations to individual alleles was difficult. Immune exposure information for the cohort was limited to CMV serostatus.

The receptor library was made with the immunoSEQ multiplex PCR assay. A mixture of 60 forward primers for TCR Vbeta segments and 13 reverse primers for TCR Jbeta segments was used in the multiplex PCR. Amplification of the CDR3 region of rearranged TCR beta genes was performed with a multiplex PCR assay on genomic DNA. On the Illumina HiSeq System, the amplified TCR beta libraries were sequenced as 87-base-pair reads. For the original study's pipeline: A later analysis tallied around 82 million unique TCR beta chains across the 610 or so repertoires, and approximately 11 million of those chains were shared by two or more donors. A nearest-neighbor algorithm error-corrected the raw reads and collapsed the reads into unique sequences, merging closely related sequences to remove PCR and sequencing errors. V, D and J gene segments were assigned by aligning CDR3 sequences to IMGT reference sequences. For a sequence to be retained, at least a six-nucleotide match to both a V gene segment and a J gene segment was required. A rearrangement was called productive if the CDR3 had no stop codons and remained in frame with V and J, and every other rearrangement was called non-productive. CDR3 was defined according to IMGT convention as the region running from the second conserved V-encoded cysteine to the conserved J-encoded phenylalanine. The earlier analysis of some 580 of the donors excluded any sequence lacking an unambiguous match to a single V gene segment. An earlier analysis of approximately 590 of the donors called V segments functional above 56.7% productive rearrangements and segregating when the between-donor standard deviation exceeded 5%. A statistical classification framework was developed to diagnose cytomegalovirus status using the catalog of TCR beta chain sequences. A later analysis assigned V and J genes by comparing TCR nucleotide sequences with IMGT/GENE-DB human TR gene sequences. In a later analysis, CDR3 sequences and most-parsimonious VDJ recombination scenarios were assigned using the TCRdist pipeline. In a later analysis, every TCR beta chain was defined by the combination of its CDR3 amino acid sequence and its V-gene family, and reads without a unique V-gene family were dropped. As a way to deal with suspected cross-contamination and a sequencing artifact, a later analysis dropped hundreds of nucleotide sequences that were highly shared and had low generation probability. In a later analysis, a clonal expansion index was calculated for each public chain from normalized within-repertoire ranks of inferred template counts. A later analysis computed generation probabilities with a VDJ recombination model fitted to out-of-frame rearrangements, and checked the results against IGoR. Hypergeometric tests were used in a later analysis to score TCR-TCR, TCR-HLA and TCR-CMV co-occurrence, with a repertoire-size bias correction applied to the TCR pairs. In a later analysis, false discovery rates were estimated by permuting HLA or CMV assignments 20 times. A later analysis grouped co-occurring TCRs with DBSCAN, adding TCRdist sequence similarity when clustering within HLA-allele-positive subsets. Co-occurrence clustering excluded repertoires with fewer than 30,000 or more than 120,000 public chains, plus five with anomalous nucleotide sharing. The clones in this table, taken by TCRdb from immuneACCESS, are in-frame only. Not every clone is retained; where verified, under half of the shortfall comes from an unresolved V gene, and the cause of the rest is unknown. The DNA was the basis for D and trimming; V, J and clone size are from that table. This sample's table contains under 90,000 clones. Approximately 14% of the sample rests with the top ten.

The cohort comprised fewer than 750 healthy bone marrow donors. All cohort members were sampled while nominally healthy, although unrecorded immune exposures were likely present. The donor was CMV seropositive and belonged to the group of around 300 seropositive cohort members. A peripheral blood sample was provided by each donor, and peripheral blood mononuclear cells were used for TCR beta sequencing. Genomic DNA extraction from the blood cell samples was performed with the Qiagen DNeasy Blood Extraction Kit. Source material: PBMCs. This TCR was sampled from a man in his fifties or sixties in good health and CMV-seropositive.

The sequenced DNA is TGTGCCTGTCCCAGCGTGGGAGGGGGTGAAAAACTGTTTTTT. The encoded protein is CACPSVGGGEKLFF. This sequence uses TRBV30 and TRBJ1-4; perhaps TRBD1 is the D gene, with 6 bases matching. The cysteine opens and the phenylalanine closes a CDR3 of 14 amino acids. CDR3 DNA only is kept here, 42 bases in frame from base 1. The germline V gene encodes CDR1 GTSNPN and CDR2 SVGIG (reference sequence). V loses 6 bases of germline sequence and J loses 7 bases, and the interval between the two ends is 18 bases. With the rest looked up from the reference TRBV30 and TRBJ1-4 genes rather than sequenced, the full variable domain is SQTIHQWPATLVQPVGSPLSLECTVEGTSNPNLYWYRQAAGRGLQLLFYSVGIGQISSEVPQNLSASRPQDRQFILSSKKLLLSDSGFYLCACPSVGGGEKLFFGSGTQLSVL.